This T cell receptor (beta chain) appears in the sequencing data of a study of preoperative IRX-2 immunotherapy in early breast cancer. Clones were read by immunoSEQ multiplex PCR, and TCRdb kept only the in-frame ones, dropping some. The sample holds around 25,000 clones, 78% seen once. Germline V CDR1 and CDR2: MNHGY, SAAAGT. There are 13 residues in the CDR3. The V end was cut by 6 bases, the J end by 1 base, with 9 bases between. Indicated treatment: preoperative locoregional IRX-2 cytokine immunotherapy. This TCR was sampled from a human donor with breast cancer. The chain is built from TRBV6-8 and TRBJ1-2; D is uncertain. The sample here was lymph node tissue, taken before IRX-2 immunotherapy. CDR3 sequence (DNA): TGTGCCAGCAGCATGACGATTAACTATGGCTACACCTTC. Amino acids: CASSMTINYGYTF.